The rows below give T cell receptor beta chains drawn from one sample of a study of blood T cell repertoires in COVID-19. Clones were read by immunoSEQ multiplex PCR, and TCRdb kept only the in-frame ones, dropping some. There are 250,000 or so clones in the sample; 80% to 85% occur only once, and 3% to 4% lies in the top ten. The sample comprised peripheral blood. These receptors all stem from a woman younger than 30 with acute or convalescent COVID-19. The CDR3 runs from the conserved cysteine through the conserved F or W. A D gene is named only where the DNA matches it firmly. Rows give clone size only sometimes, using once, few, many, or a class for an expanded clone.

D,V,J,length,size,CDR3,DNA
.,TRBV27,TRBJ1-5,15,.,CASSRQGGGNQPQHF,TGTGCCAGCAGTCGCCAAGGGGGTGGAAATCAGCCCCAGCATTTT
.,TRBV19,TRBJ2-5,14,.,CASSRAEYQETQYF,TGTGCCAGTAGTAGGGCCGAGTACCAAGAGACCCAGTACTTC
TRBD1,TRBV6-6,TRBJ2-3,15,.,CASSLTGGNTDTQYF,TGTGCCAGCAGCCTAACAGGGGGGAACACAGATACGCAGTATTTT
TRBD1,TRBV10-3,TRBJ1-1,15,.,CAMRGDRERDTEAFF,TGTGCCATGAGGGGGGACAGGGAGAGAGACACTGAAGCTTTCTTT
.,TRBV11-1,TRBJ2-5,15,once,CASSRTSRGSETQYF,TGTGCCAGCAGCCGGACATCGAGGGGGTCGGAGACCCAGTACTTC
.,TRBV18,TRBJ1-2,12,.,CASSRDGRGYTF,TGTGCCAGCTCGCGGGACGGACGAGGCTACACCTTC
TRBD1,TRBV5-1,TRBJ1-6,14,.,CASAQQGADSPLHF,TGCGCCAGCGCACAACAGGGGGCCGATTCACCCCTCCACTTT
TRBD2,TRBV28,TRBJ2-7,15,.,CASSTGLAGLYEQYF,TGTGCCAGCAGCACGGGACTAGCGGGACTCTACGAGCAGTACTTC
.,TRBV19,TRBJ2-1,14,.,CASSIAFGKTPQFF,TGTGCCAGTAGTATAGCGTTCGGTAAAACCCCGCAGTTCTTC
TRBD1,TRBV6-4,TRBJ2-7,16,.,CASSDPLTGVFHEQYF,TGTGCCAGCAGTGACCCCCTGACAGGGGTTTTTCACGAGCAGTACTTC
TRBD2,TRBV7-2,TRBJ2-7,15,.,CASSRTDSGRGEQYF,TGTGCCAGCAGCCGGACCGATAGCGGGAGGGGGGAGCAGTACTTC
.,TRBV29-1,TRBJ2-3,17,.,CSVATGGLAGATDTQYF,TGCAGCGTTGCTACAGGGGGATTAGCGGGGGCCACAGATACGCAGTATTTT
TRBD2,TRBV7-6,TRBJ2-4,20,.,CASSLETRASGRADKNIQYF,TGTGCCAGCAGCTTAGAAACGAGGGCTAGCGGGAGAGCTGATAAAAACATTCAGTACTTC